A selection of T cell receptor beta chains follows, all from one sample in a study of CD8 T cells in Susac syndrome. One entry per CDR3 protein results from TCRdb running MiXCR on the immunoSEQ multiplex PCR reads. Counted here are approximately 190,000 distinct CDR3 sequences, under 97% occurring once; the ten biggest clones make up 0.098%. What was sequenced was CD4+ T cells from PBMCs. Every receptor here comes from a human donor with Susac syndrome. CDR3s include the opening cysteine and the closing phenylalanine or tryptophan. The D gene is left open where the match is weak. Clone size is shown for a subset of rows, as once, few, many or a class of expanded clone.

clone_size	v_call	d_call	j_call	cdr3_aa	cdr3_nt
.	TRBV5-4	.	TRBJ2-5	CASSLARLDRQETQYF	TGTGCCAGCAGCTTGGCCCGTTTGGACAGACAAGAGACCCAGTACTTC
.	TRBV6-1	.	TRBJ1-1	CASRTRGNTEAFF	TGTGCCAGCAGGACGAGGGGGAACACTGAAGCTTTCTTT
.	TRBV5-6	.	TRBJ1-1	CASSLTGGEAFF	TGTGCCAGCAGCTTGACAGGCGGGGAGGCTTTCTTT
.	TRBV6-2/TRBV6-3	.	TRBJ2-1	CASRQGRQNRGEQFF	TGTGCCAGCAGGCAGGGACGCCAGAATCGGGGTGAGCAGTTCTTC
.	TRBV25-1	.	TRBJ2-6	CASSEVRGPGANVLTF	TGTGCCAGCAGTGAAGTGCGGGGACCTGGGGCCAACGTCCTGACTTTC
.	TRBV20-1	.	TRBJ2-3	CSAITRVGTDTQYF	TGCAGTGCTATAACTAGGGTGGGCACAGATACGCAGTATTTT
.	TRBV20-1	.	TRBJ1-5	CSAGMVGVGSNQPQHF	TGCAGTGCTGGCATGGTGGGGGTTGGTAGCAATCAGCCCCAGCATTTT
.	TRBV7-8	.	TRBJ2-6	CASARSGANVLTF	TGTGCCAGCGCGAGATCTGGGGCCAACGTCCTGACTTTC
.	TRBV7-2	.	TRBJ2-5	CASSLVAADQETQYF	TGTGCCAGCAGCTTAGTAGCGGCCGACCAAGAGACCCAGTACTTC
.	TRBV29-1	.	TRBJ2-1	CSGSRTAYNEQFF	TGCAGCGGCTCACGGACAGCCTACAATGAGCAGTTCTTC
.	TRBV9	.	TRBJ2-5	CASSVVSGIGETQYF	TGTGCCAGCAGCGTAGTGAGCGGTATTGGGGAGACCCAGTACTTC
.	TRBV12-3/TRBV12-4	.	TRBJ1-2	CASGFPGYFGYTF	TGTGCCAGCGGGTTCCCAGGGTATTTTGGCTACACCTTC
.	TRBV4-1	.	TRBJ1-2	CASSQAGPVFGYTF	TGCGCCAGCAGCCAAGCGGGTCCCGTCTTCGGCTACACCTTC
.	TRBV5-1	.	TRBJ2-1	CASSLDDNEQFF	TGCGCCAGCAGCTTGGATGACAATGAGCAGTTCTTC
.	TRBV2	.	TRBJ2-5	CASSEAEGVETQYF	TGTGCCAGCAGTGAAGCGGAAGGGGTAGAGACCCAGTACTTC
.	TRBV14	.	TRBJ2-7	CASSQPGSYEQYF	TGTGCCAGCAGCCAACCAGGGTCCTACGAGCAGTACTTC
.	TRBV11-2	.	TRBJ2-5	CASSLGYQETQYF	TGTGCCAGCAGCTTAGGCTACCAAGAGACCCAGTACTTC
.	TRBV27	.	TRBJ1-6	CASSLWGVDSPLHF	TGTGCCAGCAGTTTATGGGGGGTAGATTCACCCCTCCACTTT
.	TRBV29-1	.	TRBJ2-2	CSVQRVGTSNTGELFF	TGCAGCGTCCAAAGGGTGGGCACATCAAACACCGGGGAGCTGTTTTTT
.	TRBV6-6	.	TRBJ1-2	CASSPPATF	TGTGCCAGCAGTCCCCCTGCCACCTTC
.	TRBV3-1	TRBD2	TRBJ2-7	CASSQGPSGGAYEQYF	TGTGCCAGCAGCCAAGGCCCTAGCGGGGGGGCGTACGAGCAGTACTTC
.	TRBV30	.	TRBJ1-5	CAWSSGGRNQPQHF	TGTGCCTGGTCATCCGGGGGCAGGAATCAGCCCCAGCATTTT
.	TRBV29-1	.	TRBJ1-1	CSGGVGLNTEAFF	TGCAGCGGAGGGGTGGGGCTGAACACTGAAGCTTTCTTT
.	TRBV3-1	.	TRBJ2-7	CASSQGGAIFKQYF	TGTGCCAGCAGCCAAGGCGGGGCGATTTTCAAGCAGTACTTC
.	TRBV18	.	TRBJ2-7	CASSVGYEQYF	TGTGCCAGCTCAGTGGGCTACGAGCAGTACTTC
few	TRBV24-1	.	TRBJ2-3	CATRDTSTDTQYF	TGTGCCACCAGGGACACTAGCACAGATACGCAGTATTTT
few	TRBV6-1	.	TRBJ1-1	CASSWGGGAFF	TGTGCCAGCAGTTGGGGTGGGGGAGCTTTCTTT
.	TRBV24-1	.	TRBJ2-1	CATSDTRQVRNEQFF	TGTGCCACCAGTGATACCAGACAGGTTCGCAATGAGCAGTTCTTC
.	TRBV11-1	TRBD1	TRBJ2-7	CASRSGTGVEQYF	TGTGCCAGCAGATCCGGGACAGGGGTCGAGCAGTACTTC
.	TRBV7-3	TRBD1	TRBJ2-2	CASSLGDRWSGELFF	TGTGCCAGCAGCTTAGGGGACAGGTGGTCCGGGGAGCTGTTTTTT
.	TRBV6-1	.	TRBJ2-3	CASSEALSFTDTQYF	TGTGCCAGCAGTGAAGCGCTGTCTTTCACAGATACGCAGTATTTT
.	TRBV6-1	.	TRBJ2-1	CASSEVGGEQFF	TGTGCCAGCAGTGAGGTAGGAGGTGAGCAGTTCTTC
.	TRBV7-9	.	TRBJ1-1	CASSLWEKNTEAFF	TGTGCCAGCAGCTTATGGGAAAAGAACACTGAAGCTTTCTTT